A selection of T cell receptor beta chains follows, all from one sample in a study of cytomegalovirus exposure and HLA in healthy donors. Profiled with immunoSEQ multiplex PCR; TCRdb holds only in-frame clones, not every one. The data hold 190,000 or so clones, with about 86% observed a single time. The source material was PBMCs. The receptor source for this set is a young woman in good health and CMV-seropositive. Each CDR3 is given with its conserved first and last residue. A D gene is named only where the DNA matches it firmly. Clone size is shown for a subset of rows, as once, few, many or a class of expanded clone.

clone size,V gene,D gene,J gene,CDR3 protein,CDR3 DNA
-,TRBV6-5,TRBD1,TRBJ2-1,CASGNSAGGYNEQFF,TGTGCCAGCGGCAATTCCGCAGGGGGTTACAATGAGCAGTTCTTC
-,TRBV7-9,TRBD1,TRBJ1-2,CASSLGRTGGYGYTF,TGTGCCAGCAGCTTAGGCCGGACAGGGGGTTATGGCTACACCTTC
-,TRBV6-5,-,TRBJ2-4,CASSQGTKNIQYF,TGTGCCAGCAGTCAGGGAACCAAAAACATTCAGTACTTC
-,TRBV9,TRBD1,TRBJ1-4,CASSVGPRGAENEKLFF,TGTGCCAGCAGCGTCGGTCCCAGGGGGGCAGAGAATGAAAAACTGTTTTTT
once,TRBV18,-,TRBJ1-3,CASSPNLGQASGNTIYF,TGTGCCAGCTCACCGAATTTAGGACAAGCATCAGGAAACACCATATATTTT
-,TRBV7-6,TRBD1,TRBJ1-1,CASSSLTGGSDTEAFF,TGTGCCAGCAGCTCGTTGACAGGGGGGTCGGACACTGAAGCTTTCTTT
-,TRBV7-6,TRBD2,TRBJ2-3,CASSLNSGGLHTQYF,TGTGCCAGCAGCCTAAATAGCGGGGGGCTTCATACGCAGTATTTT
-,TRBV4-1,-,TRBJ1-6,CASSQAAGPVPLHF,TGCGCCAGCAGCCAAGCGGCGGGCCCAGTTCCCCTCCACTTT
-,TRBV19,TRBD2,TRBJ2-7,CASSMGLAGGPSSYEQYF,TGTGCCAGTAGTATGGGACTAGCGGGGGGACCGAGCTCCTACGAGCAGTACTTC
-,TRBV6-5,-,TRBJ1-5,CASSYSRGAQPQHF,TGTGCCAGCAGTTACTCGCGGGGGGCCCAGCCCCAGCATTTT
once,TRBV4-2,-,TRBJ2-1,CASSQDPPYNEQFF,TGTGCCAGCAGCCAAGACCCCCCGTACAATGAGCAGTTCTTC
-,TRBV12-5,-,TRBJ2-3,CASGLEVTSTDTQYF,TGTGCTAGTGGTTTGGAAGTGACTAGCACAGATACGCAGTATTTT
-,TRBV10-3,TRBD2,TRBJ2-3,CAISEVGLAGGTQYF,TGTGCCATCAGTGAAGTGGGACTAGCGGGGGGGACGCAGTATTTT
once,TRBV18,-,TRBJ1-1,CASSPYKKITEAFF,TGTGCCAGCTCCCCTTACAAGAAAATCACTGAAGCTTTCTTT
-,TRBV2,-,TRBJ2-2,CASSPGHLNTGELFF,TGTGCCAGCAGCCCGGGACATCTGAACACCGGGGAGCTGTTTTTT
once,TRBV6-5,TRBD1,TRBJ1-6,CASSRDREHSPLHF,TGTGCCAGCAGCCGCGACAGGGAACATTCACCCCTCCACTTT
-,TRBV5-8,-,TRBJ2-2,CASSSNPRNTGELFF,TGTGCCAGCAGCTCGAACCCGAGAAACACCGGGGAGCTGTTTTTT
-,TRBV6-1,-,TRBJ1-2,CASSDSGYGYTF,TGTGCCAGCAGTGACTCGGGCTATGGCTACACCTTC